The present entry profiles one T cell receptor (beta chain) with its context. Its antigen is still unknown. CD4+CD45RO+CD25- cells were isolated as memory CD4+ T cells. CDR1 and CDR2 (germline): MDHEN, SYDVKM. The CDR3 covers 15 residues. V dropped 3 bases and J dropped 2; count of bases not matched to a gene: 4. Constant-region reverse primers amplified full-length variable regions, followed by semi-nested Nested Universal Primer A PCR. Via MiXCR, TCRdb re-called the 5' RACE reads, giving one row per CDR3 protein. This sample has roughly 8,100 distinct CDR3 sequences; roughly half occur once, and the top ten carry roughly 5.1%. Findings and limits, study-wide: The larger cohort examined one V-J beta rearrangement, not whole repertoires.

The rearrangement uses TRBV28 and TRBJ1-3, with 7 positions matching TRBD1. The specimen sequenced was memory CD4+ T cells sorted from a lymph node. Subset specified: memory CD4+ T cells, CD4+CD45RO+CD25-. The clonotype was recovered from a female donor with breast cancer. The CDR3 region is CASSFTGAAGNTIYF. CDR3 coding DNA: TGTGCCAGCAGTTTCACAGGGGCGGCTGGAAACACCATATATTTT.